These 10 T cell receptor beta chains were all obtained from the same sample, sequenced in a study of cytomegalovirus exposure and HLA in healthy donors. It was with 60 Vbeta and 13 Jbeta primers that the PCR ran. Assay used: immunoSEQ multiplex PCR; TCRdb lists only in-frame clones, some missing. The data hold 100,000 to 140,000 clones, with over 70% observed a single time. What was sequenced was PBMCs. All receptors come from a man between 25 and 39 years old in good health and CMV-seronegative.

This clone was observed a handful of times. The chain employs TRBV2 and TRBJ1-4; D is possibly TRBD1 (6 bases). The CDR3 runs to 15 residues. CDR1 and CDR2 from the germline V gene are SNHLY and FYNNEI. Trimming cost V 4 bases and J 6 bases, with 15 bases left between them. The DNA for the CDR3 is TGTGCCAGCAGTGGCCGACAGGTAGTACATGAAAAACTGTTTTTT. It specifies CASSGRQVVHEKLFF.

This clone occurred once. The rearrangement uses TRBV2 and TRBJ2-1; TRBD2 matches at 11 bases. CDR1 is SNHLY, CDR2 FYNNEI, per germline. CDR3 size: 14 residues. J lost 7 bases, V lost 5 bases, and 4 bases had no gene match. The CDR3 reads CASSPRTSGNEQFF. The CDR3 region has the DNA TGTGCCAGCAGTCCACGGACTAGCGGGAATGAGCAGTTCTTC.

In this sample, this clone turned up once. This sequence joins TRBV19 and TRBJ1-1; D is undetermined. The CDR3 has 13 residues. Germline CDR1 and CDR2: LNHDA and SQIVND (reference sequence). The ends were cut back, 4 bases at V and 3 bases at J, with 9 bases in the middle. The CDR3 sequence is CASSTTPDTEAFF. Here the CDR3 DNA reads TGTGCCAGTAGTACCACTCCGGACACTGAAGCTTTCTTT.

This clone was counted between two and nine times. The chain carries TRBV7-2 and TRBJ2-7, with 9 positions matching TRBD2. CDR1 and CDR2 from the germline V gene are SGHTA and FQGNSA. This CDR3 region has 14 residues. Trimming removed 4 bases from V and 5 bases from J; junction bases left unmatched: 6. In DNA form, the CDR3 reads TGTGCCAGCAGCTGGGTAGCGGGAGTCGACGAGCAGTACTTC. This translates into CASSWVAGVDEQYF.

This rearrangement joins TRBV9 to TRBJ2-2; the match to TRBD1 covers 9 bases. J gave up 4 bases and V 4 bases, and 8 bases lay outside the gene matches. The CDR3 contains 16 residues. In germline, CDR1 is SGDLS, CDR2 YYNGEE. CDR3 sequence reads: CASSSAGTGITGELFF. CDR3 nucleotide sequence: TGTGCCAGCAGCTCCGCCGGGACAGGGATCACCGGGGAGCTGTTTTTT.

In DNA, the CDR3 is TGCGCCAGCAGCTTGGCTCCCCCGAACTATGGCTACACCTTC. This codes for CASSLAPPNYGYTF. This chain uses TRBV5-1 with TRBJ1-2; D is uncertain. Germline V gene sequence: CDR1 SGHRS, CDR2 YFSETQ. CDR3 length: 14 amino acids. The ends were cut back, 0 bases at V and 2 bases at J, with 8 bases in the middle.

CDR3: CASSILRTSSDEQFF. The CDR3 bases are TGTGCCAGTAGTATATTGCGGACTAGCAGCGATGAGCAGTTCTTC. The chain carries TRBV19 and TRBJ2-1; 8 nucleotides line up with TRBD2. V trimming: 2 bases; J trimming: 8 bases; junction bases outside the gene matches: 8. Germline V lookup: CDR1 LNHDA, CDR2 SQIVND (reference sequence). The CDR3 is made up of 15 amino acids.

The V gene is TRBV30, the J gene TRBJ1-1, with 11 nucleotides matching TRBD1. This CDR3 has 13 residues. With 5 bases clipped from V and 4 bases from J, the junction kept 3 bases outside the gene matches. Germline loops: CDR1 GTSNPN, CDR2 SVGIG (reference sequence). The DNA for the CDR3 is TGTGCCTGGCGGACAGGGGGCCTCACTGAAGCTTTCTTT. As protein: CAWRTGGLTEAFF. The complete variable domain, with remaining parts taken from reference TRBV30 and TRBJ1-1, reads SQTIHQWPATLVQPVGSPLSLECTVEGTSNPNLYWYRQAAGRGLQLLFYSVGIGQISSEVPQNLSASRPQDRQFILSSKKLLLSDSGFYLCAWRTGGLTEAFFGQGTRLTVV.

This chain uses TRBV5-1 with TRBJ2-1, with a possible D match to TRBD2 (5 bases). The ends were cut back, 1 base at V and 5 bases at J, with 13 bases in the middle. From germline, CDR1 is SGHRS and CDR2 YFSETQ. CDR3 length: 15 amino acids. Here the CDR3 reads CASSLNGIVNNEQFF. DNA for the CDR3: TGCGCCAGCAGCTTGAACGGGATTGTTAACAATGAGCAGTTCTTC.

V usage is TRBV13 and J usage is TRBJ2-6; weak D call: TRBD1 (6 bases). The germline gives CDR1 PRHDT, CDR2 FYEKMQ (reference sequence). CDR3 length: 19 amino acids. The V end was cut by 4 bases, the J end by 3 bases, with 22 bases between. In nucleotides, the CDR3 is TGTGCCAGCAGCTCAAGGTCCGTTGGGGGCTCAGGTGGGGCCAACGTCCTGACTTTC. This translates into CASSSRSVGGSGGANVLTF.